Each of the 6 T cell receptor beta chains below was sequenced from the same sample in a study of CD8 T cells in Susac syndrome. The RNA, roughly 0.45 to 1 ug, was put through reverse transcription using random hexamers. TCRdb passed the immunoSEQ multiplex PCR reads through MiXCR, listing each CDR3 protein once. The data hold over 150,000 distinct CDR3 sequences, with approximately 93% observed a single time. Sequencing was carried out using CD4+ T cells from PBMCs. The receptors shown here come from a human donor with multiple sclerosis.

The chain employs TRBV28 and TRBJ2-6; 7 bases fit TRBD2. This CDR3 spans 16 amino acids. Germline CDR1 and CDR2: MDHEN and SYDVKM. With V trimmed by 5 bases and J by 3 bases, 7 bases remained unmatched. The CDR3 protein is CASSIWGGGGANVLTF. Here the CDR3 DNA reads TGTGCCAGCAGTATCTGGGGGGGTGGTGGGGCCAACGTCCTGACTTTC.

DNA of the CDR3: TGTGCCAGCAGCCGACAGCTACTAGGGCTGGTGAGTGAGCAGTTCTTC. Protein sequence: CASSRQLLGLVSEQFF. The genes are TRBV11-2 and TRBJ2-1; the D call may be TRBD1 or TRBD2 (5 bases each). The V and J ends lost 5 bases and 9 bases respectively, with 23 bases between them. The CDR3 length is 16 residues. The germline gives CDR1 SGHAT, CDR2 FQNNGV.

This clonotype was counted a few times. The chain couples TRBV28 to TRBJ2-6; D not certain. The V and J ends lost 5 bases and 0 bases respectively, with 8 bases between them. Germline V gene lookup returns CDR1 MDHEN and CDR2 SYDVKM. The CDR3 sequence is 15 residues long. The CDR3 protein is CASSRLVSGANVLTF. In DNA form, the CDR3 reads TGTGCCAGCAGTCGACTGGTCTCTGGGGCCAACGTCCTGACTTTC.

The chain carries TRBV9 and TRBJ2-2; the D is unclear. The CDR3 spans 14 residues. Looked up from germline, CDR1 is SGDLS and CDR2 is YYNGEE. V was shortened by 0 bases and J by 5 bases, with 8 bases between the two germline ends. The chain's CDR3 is CASSVDSGTGELFF. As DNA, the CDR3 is TGTGCCAGCAGCGTAGATTCTGGGACCGGGGAGCTGTTTTTT.

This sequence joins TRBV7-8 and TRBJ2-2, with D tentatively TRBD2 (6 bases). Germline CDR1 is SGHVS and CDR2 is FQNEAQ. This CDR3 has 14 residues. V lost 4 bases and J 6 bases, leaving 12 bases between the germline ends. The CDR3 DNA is TGTGCCAGCAGCTCCGGGGCGGGGCCCGGGGAGCTGTTTTTT. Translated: CASSSGAGPGELFF.

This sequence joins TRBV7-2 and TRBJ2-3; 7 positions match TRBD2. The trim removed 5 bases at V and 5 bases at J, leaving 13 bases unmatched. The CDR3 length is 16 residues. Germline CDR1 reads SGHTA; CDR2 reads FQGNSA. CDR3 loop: CASSPRGDYLQDTQYF. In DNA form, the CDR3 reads TGTGCCAGCAGCCCCCGCGGGGACTACCTCCAAGATACGCAGTATTTT. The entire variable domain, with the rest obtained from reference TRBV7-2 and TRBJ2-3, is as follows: GAGVSQSPSNKVTEKGKDVELRCDPISGHTALYWYRQSLGQGLEFLIYFQGNSAPDKSGLPSDRFSAERTGGSVSTLTIQRTQQEDSAVYLCASSPRGDYLQDTQYFGPGTRLTVL.